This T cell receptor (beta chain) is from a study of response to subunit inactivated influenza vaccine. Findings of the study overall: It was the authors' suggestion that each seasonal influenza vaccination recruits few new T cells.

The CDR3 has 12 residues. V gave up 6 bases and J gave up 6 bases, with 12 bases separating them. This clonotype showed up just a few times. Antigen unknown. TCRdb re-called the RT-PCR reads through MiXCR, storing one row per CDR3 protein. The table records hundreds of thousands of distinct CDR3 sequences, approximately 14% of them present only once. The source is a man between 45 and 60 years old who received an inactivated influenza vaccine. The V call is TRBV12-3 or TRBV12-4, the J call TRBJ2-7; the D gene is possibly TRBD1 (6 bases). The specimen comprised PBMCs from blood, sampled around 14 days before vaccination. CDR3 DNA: TGTGCCAGCAGCTCACAGGGTCTCGAGCAGTACTTC. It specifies CASSSQGLEQYF.